This T cell receptor beta chain was found in a study of blood T cell repertoires in COVID-19. About the research overall: Both acute and convalescent COVID-19 samples were obtained from the United States, Italy and Spain. PBMCs, B-cell-depleted T cells, or T cells provided the cDNA or gDNA that made up the material.

As originally analysed: Estimation of nucleated cell counts was performed using reference gene primer amplification. Assay used: immunoSEQ multiplex PCR; TCRdb lists only in-frame clones, some missing. The DNA was the basis for D and trimming; V, J and clone size are from that table. The top ten hold approximately 9.6% of the sample, which has over 90,000 clones, 78% seen once. J gave up 7 bases and V 0 bases, and 4 bases lay outside the gene matches. The CDR3 sequence is 15 residues long. Germline loops: CDR1 SGHRS, CDR2 YFSETQ. The rearrangement links TRBV5-1 to TRBJ1-6; 7 bases fit TRBD1. The TCR was taken from a man in his sixties with active or convalescent COVID-19. Sequenced input: peripheral blood. This CDR3 is CASSLGTGGNSPLHF. The CDR3 coding sequence is TGCGCCAGCAGCTTGGGGACAGGAGGCAATTCACCCCTCCACTTT.